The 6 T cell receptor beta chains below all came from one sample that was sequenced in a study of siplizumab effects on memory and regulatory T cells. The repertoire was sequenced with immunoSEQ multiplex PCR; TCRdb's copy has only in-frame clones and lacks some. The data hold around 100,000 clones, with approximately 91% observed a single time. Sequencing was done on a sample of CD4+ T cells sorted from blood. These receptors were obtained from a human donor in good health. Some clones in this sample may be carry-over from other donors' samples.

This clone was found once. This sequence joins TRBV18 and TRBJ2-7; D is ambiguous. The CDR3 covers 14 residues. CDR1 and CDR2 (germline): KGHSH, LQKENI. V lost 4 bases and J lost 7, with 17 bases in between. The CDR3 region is CASSHDMIRREQYF. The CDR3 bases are TGTGCCAGCTCACATGATATGATTCGACGGGAGCAGTACTTC.

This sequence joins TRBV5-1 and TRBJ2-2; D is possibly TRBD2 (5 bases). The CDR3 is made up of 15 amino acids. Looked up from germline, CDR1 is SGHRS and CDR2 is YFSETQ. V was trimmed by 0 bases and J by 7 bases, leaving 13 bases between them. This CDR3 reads CASSLGGPRIGELFF. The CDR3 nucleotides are TGCGCCAGCAGCTTGGGAGGGCCGAGGATCGGGGAGCTGTTTTTT.

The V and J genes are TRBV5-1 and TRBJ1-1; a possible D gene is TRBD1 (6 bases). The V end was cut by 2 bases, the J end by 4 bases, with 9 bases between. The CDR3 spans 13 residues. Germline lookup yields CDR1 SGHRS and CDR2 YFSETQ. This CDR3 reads CASSFDRPTEAFF. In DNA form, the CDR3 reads TGCGCCAGCAGCTTCGACAGGCCCACTGAAGCTTTCTTT. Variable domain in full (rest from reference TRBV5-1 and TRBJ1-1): KAGVTQTPRYLIKTRGQQVTLSCSPISGHRSVSWYQQTPGQGLQFLFEYFSETQRNKGNFPGRFSGRQFSNSRSEMNVSTLELGDSALYLCASSFDRPTEAFFGQGTRLTVV.

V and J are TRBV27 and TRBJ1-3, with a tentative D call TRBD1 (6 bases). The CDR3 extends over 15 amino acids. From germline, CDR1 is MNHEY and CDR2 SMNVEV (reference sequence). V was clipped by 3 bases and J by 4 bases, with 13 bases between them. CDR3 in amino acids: CASSLEGTPGNTIYF. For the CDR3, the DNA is TGTGCCAGCAGTTTGGAAGGGACACCAGGAAACACCATATATTTT.

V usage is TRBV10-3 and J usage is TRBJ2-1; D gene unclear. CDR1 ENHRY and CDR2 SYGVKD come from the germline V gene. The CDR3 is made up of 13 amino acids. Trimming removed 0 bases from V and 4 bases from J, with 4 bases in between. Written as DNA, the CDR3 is TGTGCCATCAGTGAGTCTGCTTACAATGAGCAGTTCTTC. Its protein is CAISESAYNEQFF.

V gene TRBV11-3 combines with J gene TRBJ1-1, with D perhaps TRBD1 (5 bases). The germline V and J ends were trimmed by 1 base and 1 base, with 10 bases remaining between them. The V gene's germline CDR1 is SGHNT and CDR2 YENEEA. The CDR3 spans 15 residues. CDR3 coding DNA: TGTGCCAGCAGCTTAGGTGGCAGGGCGAACACTGAAGCTTTCTTT. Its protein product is CASSLGGRANTEAFF.